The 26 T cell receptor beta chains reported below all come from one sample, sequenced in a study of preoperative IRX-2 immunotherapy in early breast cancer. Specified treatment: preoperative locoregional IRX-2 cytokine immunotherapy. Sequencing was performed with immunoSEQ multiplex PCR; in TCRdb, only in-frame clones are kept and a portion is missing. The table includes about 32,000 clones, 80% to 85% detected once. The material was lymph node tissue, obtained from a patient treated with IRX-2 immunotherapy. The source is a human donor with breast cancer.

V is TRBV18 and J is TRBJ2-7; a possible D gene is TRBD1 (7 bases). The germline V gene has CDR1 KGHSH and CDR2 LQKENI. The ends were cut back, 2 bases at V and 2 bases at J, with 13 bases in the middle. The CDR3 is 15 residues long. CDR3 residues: CASSPSAGGTYEQYF. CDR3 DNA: TGTGCCAGCTCACCATCGGCAGGGGGGACCTACGAGCAGTACTTC.

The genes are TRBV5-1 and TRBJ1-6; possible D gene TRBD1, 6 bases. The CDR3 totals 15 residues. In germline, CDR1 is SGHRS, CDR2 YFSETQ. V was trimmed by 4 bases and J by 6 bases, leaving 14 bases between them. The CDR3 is CASSVTGPTNSPLHF. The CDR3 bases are TGCGCCAGCAGCGTGACAGGTCCAACTAATTCACCCCTCCACTTT.

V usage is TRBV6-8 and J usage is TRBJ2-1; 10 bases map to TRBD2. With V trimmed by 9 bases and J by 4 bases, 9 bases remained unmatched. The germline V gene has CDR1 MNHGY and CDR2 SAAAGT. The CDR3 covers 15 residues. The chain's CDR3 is CASLLAGRLYNEQFF. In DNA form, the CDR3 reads TGTGCCAGTTTACTAGCGGGGAGGCTATACAATGAGCAGTTCTTC.

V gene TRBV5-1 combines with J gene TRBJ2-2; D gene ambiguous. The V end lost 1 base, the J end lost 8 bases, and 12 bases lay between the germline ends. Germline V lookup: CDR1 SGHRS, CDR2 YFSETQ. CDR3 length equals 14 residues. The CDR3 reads CASSLSASGGELFF. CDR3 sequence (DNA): TGCGCCAGCAGCTTGAGTGCCTCAGGTGGGGAGCTGTTTTTT.

The CDR3, as DNA: TGTGCCACCAGCAGAACGGGACAGGGGGCGCGGGCAGATACGCAGTATTTT. Translating it yields CATSRTGQGARADTQYF. The V call is TRBV15, the J call TRBJ2-3; 12 bases match TRBD1. Germline CDR1 reads LNHNV; CDR2 reads YYDKDF (reference sequence). Trimming removed 2 bases from V and 4 bases from J; junction bases left unmatched: 7. CDR3 size: 17 residues. The full variable domain, in which reference TRBV15 and TRBJ2-3 provide the parts outside the CDR3, is DAMVIQNPRYQVTQFGKPVTLSCSQTLNHNVMYWYQQKSSQAPKLLFHYYDKDFNNEADTPDNFQSRRPNTSFCFLDIRSPGLGDTAMYLCATSRTGQGARADTQYFGPGTRLTVL.

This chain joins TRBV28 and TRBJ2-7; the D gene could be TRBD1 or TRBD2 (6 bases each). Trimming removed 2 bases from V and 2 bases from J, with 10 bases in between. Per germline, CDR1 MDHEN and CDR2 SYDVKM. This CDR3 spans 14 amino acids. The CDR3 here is CASSLGGPPYEQYF. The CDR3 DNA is TGTGCCAGCAGTTTAGGGGGGCCCCCCTACGAGCAGTACTTC.

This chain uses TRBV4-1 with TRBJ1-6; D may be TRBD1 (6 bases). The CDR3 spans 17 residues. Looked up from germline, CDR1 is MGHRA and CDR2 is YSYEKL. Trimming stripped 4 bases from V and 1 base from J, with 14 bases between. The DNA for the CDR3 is TGCGCCAGCAGCCTTACCGAGGGGGGGTCCTATAATTCACCCCTCCACTTT. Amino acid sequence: CASSLTEGGSYNSPLHF.

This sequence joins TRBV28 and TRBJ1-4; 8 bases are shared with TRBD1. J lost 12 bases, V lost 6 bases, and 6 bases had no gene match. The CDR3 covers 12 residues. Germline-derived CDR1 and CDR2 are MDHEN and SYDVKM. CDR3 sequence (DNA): TGTGCCAGCAGGGGCAGGGGGCCTGAACTGTTTTTT. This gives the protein CASRGRGPELFF.

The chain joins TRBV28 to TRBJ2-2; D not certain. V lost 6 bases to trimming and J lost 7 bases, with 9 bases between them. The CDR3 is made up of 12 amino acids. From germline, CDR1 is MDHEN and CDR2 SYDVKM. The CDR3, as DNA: TGTGCCAGCAGGGGGTCGGGCGGGGAGCTGTTTTTT. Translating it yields CASRGSGGELFF.

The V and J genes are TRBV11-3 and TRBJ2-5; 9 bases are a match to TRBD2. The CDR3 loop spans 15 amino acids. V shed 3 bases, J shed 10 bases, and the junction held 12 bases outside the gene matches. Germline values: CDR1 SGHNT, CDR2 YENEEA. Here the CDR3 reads CASSFVLAGIWSQYF. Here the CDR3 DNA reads TGTGCCAGCAGCTTCGTCCTAGCGGGAATTTGGAGCCAGTACTTC.

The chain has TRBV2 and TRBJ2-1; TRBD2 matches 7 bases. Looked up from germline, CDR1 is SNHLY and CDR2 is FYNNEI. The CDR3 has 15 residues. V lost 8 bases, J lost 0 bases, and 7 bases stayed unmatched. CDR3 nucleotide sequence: TGTGCCAGCCTTAAGCGGGGAGCCTCCTACAATGAGCAGTTCTTC. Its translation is CASLKRGASYNEQFF.

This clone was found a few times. The CDR3 DNA reads TGTGCCAGCAGCCAAAGGCGACTTCGGGGAAATGAAAAACTGTTTTTT. Amino acid sequence: CASSQRRLRGNEKLFF. The V and J genes are TRBV28 and TRBJ1-4; D uncertain. Germline loops: CDR1 MDHEN, CDR2 SYDVKM. The CDR3 covers 16 residues. Trimming removed 6 bases from V and 5 bases from J, with 19 bases in between.

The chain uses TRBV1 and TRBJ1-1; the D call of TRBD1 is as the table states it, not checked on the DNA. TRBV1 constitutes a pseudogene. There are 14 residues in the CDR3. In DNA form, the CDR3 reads TGCGCCAGCAGCCAAGAGGCCTGGAACACTGAAGCTTTCTTT. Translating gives CASSQEAWNTEAFF.

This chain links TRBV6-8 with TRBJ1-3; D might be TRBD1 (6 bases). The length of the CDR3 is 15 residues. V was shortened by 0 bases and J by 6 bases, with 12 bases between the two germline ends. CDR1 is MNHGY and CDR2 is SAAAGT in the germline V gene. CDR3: CASSYSTGGENTIYF. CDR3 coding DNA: TGTGCCAGCAGTTACTCGACGGGGGGCGAAAACACCATATATTTT.

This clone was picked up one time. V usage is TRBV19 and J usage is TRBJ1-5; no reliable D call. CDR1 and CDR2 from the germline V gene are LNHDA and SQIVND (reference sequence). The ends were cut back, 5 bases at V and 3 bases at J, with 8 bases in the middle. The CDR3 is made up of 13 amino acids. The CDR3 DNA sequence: TGTGCCAGTAGTTTCTCTATCAATCAGCCCCAGCATTTT. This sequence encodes CASSFSINQPQHF.

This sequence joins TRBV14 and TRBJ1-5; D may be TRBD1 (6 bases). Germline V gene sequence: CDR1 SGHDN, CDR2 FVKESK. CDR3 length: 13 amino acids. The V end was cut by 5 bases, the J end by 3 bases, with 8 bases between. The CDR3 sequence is CASSGQPNQPQHF. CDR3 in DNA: TGTGCCAGCAGCGGACAGCCCAATCAGCCCCAGCATTTT. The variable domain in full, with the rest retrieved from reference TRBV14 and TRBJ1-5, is EAGVTQFPSHSVIEKGQTVTLRCDPISGHDNLYWYRRVMGKEIKFLLHFVKESKQDESGMPNNRFLAERTGGTYSTLKVQPAELEDSGVYFCASSGQPNQPQHFGDGTRLSIL.

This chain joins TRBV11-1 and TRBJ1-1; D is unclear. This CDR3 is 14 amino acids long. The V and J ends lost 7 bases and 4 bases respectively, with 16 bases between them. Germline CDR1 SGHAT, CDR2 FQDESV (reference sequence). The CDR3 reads CASNWVEQTTEAFF. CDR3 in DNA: TGTGCCAGCAATTGGGTAGAACAGACCACTGAAGCTTTCTTT.

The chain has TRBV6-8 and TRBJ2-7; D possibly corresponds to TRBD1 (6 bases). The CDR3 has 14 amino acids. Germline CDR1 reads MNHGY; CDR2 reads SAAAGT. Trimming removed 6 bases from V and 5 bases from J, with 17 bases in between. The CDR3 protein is CASRDQGFLNEQYF. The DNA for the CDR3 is TGTGCCAGCAGGGACCAGGGGTTCCTCAACGAGCAGTACTTC.

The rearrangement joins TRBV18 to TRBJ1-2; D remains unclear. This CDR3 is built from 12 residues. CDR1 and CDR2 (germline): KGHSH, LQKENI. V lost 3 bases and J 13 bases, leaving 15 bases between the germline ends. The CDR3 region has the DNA TGTGCCAGCTCACCTCGGGGTCCGACAATCACCTTC. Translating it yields CASSPRGPTITF.

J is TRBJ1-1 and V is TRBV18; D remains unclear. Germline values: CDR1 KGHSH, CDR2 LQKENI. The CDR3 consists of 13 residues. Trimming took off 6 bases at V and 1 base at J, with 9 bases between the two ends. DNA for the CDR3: TGTGCCAGCTCCACGACCTGGAACACTGAAGCTTTCTTT. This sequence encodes CASSTTWNTEAFF.

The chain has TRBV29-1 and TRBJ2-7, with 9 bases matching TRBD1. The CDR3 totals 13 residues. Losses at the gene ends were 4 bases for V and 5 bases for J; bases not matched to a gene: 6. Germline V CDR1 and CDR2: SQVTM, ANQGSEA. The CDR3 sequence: CSVARTGADEQYF. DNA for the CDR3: TGCAGCGTTGCCCGGACAGGGGCCGACGAGCAGTACTTC.

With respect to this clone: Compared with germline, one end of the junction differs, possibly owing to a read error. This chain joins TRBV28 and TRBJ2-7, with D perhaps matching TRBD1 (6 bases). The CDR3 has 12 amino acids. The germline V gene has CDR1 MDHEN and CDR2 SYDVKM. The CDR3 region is CASSPTPRTVLF. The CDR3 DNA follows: TGTGCCAGCAGTCCCACCCCGAGGACAGTCCTTTTC.

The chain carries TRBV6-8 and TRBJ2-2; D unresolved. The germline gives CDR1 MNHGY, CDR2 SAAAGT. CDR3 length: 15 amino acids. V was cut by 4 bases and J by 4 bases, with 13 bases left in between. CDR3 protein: CASSSPNRGTGELFF. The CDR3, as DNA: TGTGCCAGCAGTTCCCCGAACAGAGGCACCGGGGAGCTGTTTTTT.

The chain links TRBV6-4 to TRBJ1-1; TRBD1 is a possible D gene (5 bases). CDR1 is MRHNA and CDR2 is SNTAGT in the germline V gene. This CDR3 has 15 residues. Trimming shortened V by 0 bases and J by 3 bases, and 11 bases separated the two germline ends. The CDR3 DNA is TGTGCCAGCAGTGACTCGAAGGGGAATCACACTGAAGCTTTCTTT. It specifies CASSDSKGNHTEAFF.

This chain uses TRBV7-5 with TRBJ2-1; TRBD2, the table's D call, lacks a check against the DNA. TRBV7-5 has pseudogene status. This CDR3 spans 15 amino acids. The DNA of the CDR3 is TGTGCCAGCAGCCCGGGGGGCGCGGCCTACAATGAGCAGTTCTTC. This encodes CASSPGGAAYNEQFF.

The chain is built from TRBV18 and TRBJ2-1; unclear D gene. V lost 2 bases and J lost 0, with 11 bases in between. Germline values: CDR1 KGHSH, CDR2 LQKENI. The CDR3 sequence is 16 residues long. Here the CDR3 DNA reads TGTGCCAGCTCACCAGGCTACGCCAGCTCCTACAATGAGCAGTTCTTC. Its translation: CASSPGYASSYNEQFF.